The entry below describes one TCR beta chain. Its specific antigen is unknown. Nothing much larger sits one base from this clone, and base qualities are not available. In total, roughly 670 healthy bone marrow donors made up the cohort. All cohort members were sampled while nominally healthy, although unrecorded immune exposures were likely present. The donor tested CMV seropositive and was one of the 289 seropositive cohort members. A peripheral blood sample was provided by each donor, and peripheral blood mononuclear cells were used for TCR beta sequencing. Genomic DNA extraction from the blood cell samples was performed with the Qiagen DNeasy Blood Extraction Kit. CDR1 MNHEY and CDR2 SVGAGI were looked up in the germline V gene. Relative to germline, V is 5 bases shorter and J is 3 bases shorter, with 13 bases between their ends. CDR3 length: 14 amino acids, cysteine to phenylalanine. Kept here is only the CDR3 DNA, which spans 42 bases and is read in frame from base 1.

The data belong to a study of cytomegalovirus exposure and HLA in healthy donors (dated by TCRdb to the late 2010s). Study-wide context: In an earlier analysis of fewer than 750 of the donors, approximately 260 Gb of sequence data and 90 million to 130 million unique TCR beta sequences from some 170 million T cells were reported. Approximately 300 gigabases of sequencing data and 91 million or so unique TCR sequences made up an early release that covered approximately 620 HLA-typed donors. Of the approximately 370 genotyped donors, roughly 76% were placed in the genetic ancestry cluster associated with self-reported Caucasian donors. The study aimed to test whether cataloging public T cell receptors could reveal signatures of past pathogen exposure. The study used immunosequencing to profile the T cell repertoires of 666 subjects and linked those repertoires to cytomegalovirus serostatus. In addition to the first cohort of around 670 subjects, a separate validation cohort of approximately 110 different subjects was used. High-throughput TCR immunosequencing, statistical association of individual TCRs with disease status, and machine learning were combined to predict cytomegalovirus infection status. A later analysis re-analyzed previously published TCR beta repertoires from roughly 690 donors and added high-resolution HLA genotyping to study TCR occurrence patterns. The later analysis used no new phenotypic data to find candidate immune exposures, relying instead on TCR beta sequences and their occurrence across donors. An earlier analysis of some 500 of the donors applied high-throughput TCR beta sequencing to assess whether each TCR beta V gene segment acted as functional or pseudogenic. Donor age, sex, ethnicity and CMV serostatus were collected together with the repertoire data. A later genetic analysis took genome-wide SNP genotypes for about 55% of the roughly 700 donors and used that subset as a discovery cohort. All discovery cohort repertoires had been generated on a single sequencing platform. Both class I and class II loci were covered by HLA typing, at four-digit resolution. Typing coverage differed by locus: A, B, C, DRB1 and DQB1 were typed in roughly 629-630 donors, DQA1 in 522, DPA1 in 600 to 610, and DPB1 in 450 to 480. Because of strong linkage in the cohort, a handful of DR-DQ haplotypes were treated as single units for association and clustering. On average, about 240,000 unique TCR beta nucleotide sequences were sequenced per donor among more than 350 genotyped donors of the cohort, with roughly 19% of those sequences being non-productive. Points the paper makes about the study in general: A further reported finding was that TCR beta sequences accurately predicted the HLA-A and HLA-B alleles for most subjects in the first cohort. The study listed 170 or so TCR beta chains as associated with cytomegalovirus. Linkage disequilibrium might explain the correlated functional status among segregating V segments, but an unknown experimental factor could not be ruled out. A few of the identified cytomegalovirus-associated TCR beta chains were confirmed in vitro to be specific for cytomegalovirus antigens. V-gene and J-gene trimming of TCR beta chains was associated with a missense DCLRE1C variant in a later genetic analysis, and the association was replicated in an independent cohort. A later analysis found that HLA-associated TCR beta chains were more clonally expanded and had lower generation probabilities than equally common non-associated chains. Presence/absence analyses assumed roughly uniform sequencing depth across donors, an assumption that may not hold. Because counts were too low, 15 to 20 rarely observed V segments, including chromosome 9 orphons, were excluded from the earlier analysis of 500 to 700 of the donors. In an earlier analysis of several hundred of the donors, most TCR beta V segments were observed in productive rearrangements about 90% or about 30% of the time, broadly matching IMGT annotations. Some IMGT-functional V segments, including TRBV6-2 and TRBV6-3, could not be distinguished by the 87-base-pair reads and were therefore excluded. Because HLA typing was unavailable for some donors at each locus, only the typed subset was used in association tests. According to the authors, the approach could potentially be generalized to other disease states and immunological phenotypes. A later genetic analysis reported fewer N-insertions in productive TCRs among donors in an Asian-associated ancestry cluster than the roughly 670-donor mean. Immune exposure information for the cohort was limited to CMV serostatus. Most CMV-associated TCR beta chains appeared to be HLA-restricted in a later analysis, and the HLA associations seemed to be driven largely by CMV exposure. According to a later analysis, parvovirus B19, influenza, CMV and Epstein-Barr virus appeared linked to several top co-occurrence clusters. A cluster of highly shared sequence variants was judged likely to represent a technical artifact of the sequencing pipeline. The classifier was reported to diagnose cytomegalovirus status with high specificity and sensitivity in both the original and validation cohorts. The cohort was sequenced for TCR beta chains only, and without alpha or paired-chain data the features that could be detected were limited. While some public TCRs were present in many individuals, most TCR sequences turned up only very rarely across donors. Specific HLA alleles were associated with around 18,000 TCR beta sequences at a false discovery rate of 0.05 in a later analysis. Assigning TCR associations to individual alleles was difficult when HLA alleles, especially DR and DQ, strongly co-occurred. According to a later analysis, TCR association rates differed among HLA loci, with DRB1 alleles showing the most associated TCRs and HLA-C alleles showing the fewest.

Library construction relied on the immunoSEQ multiplex PCR assay. For the multiplex PCR, a mixture combining 60 forward primers for TCR Vbeta segments and 13 reverse primers for TCR Jbeta segments was used. The CDR3 region of rearranged TCR beta genes was amplified from genomic DNA with a multiplex PCR assay. The amplified TCR beta libraries were sequenced on the Illumina HiSeq System as 87-base-pair reads. The published analysis was carried out like this. Across the roughly 670 repertoires, a later analysis counted roughly 77 million unique TCR beta chains, 9.5 million to 12 million of which were shared by at least two donors. Raw reads were error-corrected and collapsed into unique sequences with a nearest-neighbor algorithm that merged closely related sequences to remove PCR and sequencing errors. V, D and J gene segments were assigned by aligning CDR3 sequences to IMGT reference sequences. For a sequence to be retained, a match of at least six nucleotides to both a V gene segment and a J gene segment was required. Rearrangements were called productive when the CDR3 lacked stop codons and stayed in frame with V and J; all others were non-productive. CDR3 was defined by IMGT convention, running from the second conserved V-encoded cysteine to the conserved J-encoded phenylalanine. The earlier analysis of 500 to 650 of the donors excluded any sequence lacking an unambiguous match to a single V gene segment. An earlier analysis of 550 to 650 of the donors classified V segments as functional when productive rearrangements were above 56.7% and as segregating when the standard deviation between donors was above 5%. A statistical classification framework was built for diagnosing cytomegalovirus status from the catalog of TCR beta chain sequences. A later analysis assigned V and J genes by comparing TCR nucleotide sequences with IMGT/GENE-DB human TR gene sequences. A later analysis assigned CDR3 sequences and most-parsimonious VDJ recombination scenarios with the TCRdist pipeline. A later analysis defined each TCR beta chain by its CDR3 amino acid sequence plus V-gene family, and excluded reads lacking a unique V-gene family. In a later analysis, 450 to 600 highly shared, low-generation-probability nucleotide sequences were removed to address suspected cross-contamination and a sequencing artifact. In a later analysis, a clonal expansion index for each public chain was calculated from normalized within-repertoire ranks of inferred template counts. In a later analysis, generation probabilities were computed using a VDJ recombination model fitted to out-of-frame rearrangements, and the results were checked against IGoR. Hypergeometric tests were used in a later analysis to score TCR-TCR, TCR-HLA and TCR-CMV co-occurrence, with a repertoire-size bias correction applied to the TCR pairs. A later analysis estimated false discovery rates by permuting HLA or CMV assignments 20 times. A later analysis grouped co-occurring TCRs with DBSCAN, adding TCRdist sequence similarity when clustering within HLA-allele-positive subsets. Co-occurrence clustering excluded repertoires with fewer than 30,000 or more than 120,000 public chains, plus five with anomalous nucleotide sharing. TCRdb's version of the immuneACCESS table is confined to in-frame rearrangements and falls short of the full clone set. An unresolved V gene accounts for under half of the shortfall where checked; the remainder is of unknown origin. V, J and clone size reflect that table, while D and trimming were determined from the DNA. The sample table contains fewer than 200,000 clones; only one count was recorded for roughly 70% of them. Of the sample, under 7% is held by the ten largest clones.

The sample was PBMCs. The sequence is built from TRBV6-5 and TRBJ2-5; the best D guess is TRBD1, with 6 bases matching. The source is a woman younger than 30 in good health and CMV-seropositive. The nucleotides are TGTGCCAGCAGTGAACAGGGACCTAAAGAGACCCAGTACTTC. Its coded protein is CASSEQGPKETQYF.